Listed below are T cell receptor beta chains from one sample, sequenced in a study of blood T cell repertoires in COVID-19. Libraries were prepared by immunoSEQ multiplex PCR; TCRdb keeps only in-frame clonotypes and omits some of them. The table has 68,000 or so clones, around four fifths seen once. Sequenced sample: peripheral blood. The source of these receptors is a human donor in a cohort sampled during active COVID-19. CDR3s include the opening cysteine and the closing phenylalanine or tryptophan. D genes are given only for firm matches. Expanded clones are given a class, and other clones once, few, many or no size at all.

v_gene	j_gene	abundance	d_gene	CDR3aa	CDR3nt
TRBV5-1	TRBJ2-1	few	TRBD1	CASSLQGDNEQFF	TGCGCCAGCAGCTTGCAGGGGGACAATGAGCAGTTCTTC
TRBV7-9	TRBJ2-3	NA	NA	CASSLAVGANTQYF	TGTGCCAGCAGCTTAGCGGTGGGGGCCAATACGCAGTATTTT
TRBV30	TRBJ1-2	NA	NA	CAWSVSEGRGYTF	TGTGCCTGGAGTGTCTCTGAGGGTAGGGGCTACACCTTC
TRBV18	TRBJ1-1	NA	NA	CASSPQTMNTEAFF	TGTGCCAGCTCACCACAGACAATGAACACTGAAGCTTTCTTT
TRBV5-4	TRBJ2-5	NA	NA	CASSLSQGTWETQYF	TGTGCCAGCAGCTTGAGTCAGGGGACGTGGGAGACCCAGTACTTC
TRBV3-1/TRBV3-2	TRBJ1-4	once	NA	CASGQSTNEKLFF	TGTGCCAGCGGACAATCAACTAATGAAAAACTGTTTTTT
TRBV28	TRBJ1-2	NA	NA	CASSFQAGARGYTF	TGTGCCAGCAGTTTCCAAGCGGGGGCGCGAGGCTACACCTTC
TRBV7-2	TRBJ1-1	NA	NA	CASSLAPGAGAGNTEAFF	TGTGCCAGCAGCTTAGCCCCGGGCGCGGGGGCCGGGAACACTGAAGCTTTCTTT
TRBV7-8	TRBJ1-4	NA	NA	CASSRSGATNEKLFF	TGTGCCAGCAGCCGTTCGGGGGCAACTAATGAAAAACTGTTTTTT
TRBV6-5	TRBJ1-6	NA	TRBD1	CASSYSMAQGVSPLHF	TGTGCCAGCAGTTACTCGATGGCTCAGGGGGTTTCACCCCTCCACTTT
TRBV19	TRBJ1-1	NA	TRBD1	CASSIGDRGNTEAFF	TGTGCCAGTAGTATAGGGGACAGGGGGAACACTGAAGCTTTCTTT
TRBV4-1	TRBJ1-2	NA	NA	CASSQDQGRAWNYGYTF	TGCGCCAGCAGCCAAGATCAGGGAAGGGCATGGAACTATGGCTACACCTTC
TRBV15	TRBJ2-4	NA	TRBD1	CATSRVRTGNNIQYF	TGTGCCACCAGCAGAGTCCGGACAGGGAACAACATTCAGTACTTC
TRBV20-1	TRBJ2-7	once	NA	CSASSGHEQYF	TGCAGTGCTAGCTCAGGCCACGAGCAGTACTTC
TRBV24-1	TRBJ2-7	few	TRBD1	CATSDRGQGNEQYF	TGTGCCACCAGTGACCGGGGACAGGGAAACGAGCAGTACTTC
TRBV6-2/TRBV6-3	TRBJ1-1	once	NA	CASSYSGSPAEAFF	TGTGCCAGCAGTTACTCGGGCAGTCCTGCTGAAGCTTTCTTT
TRBV19	TRBJ1-2	NA	NA	CASSRNYGYTF	TGTGCCAGTAGTCGTAACTATGGCTACACCTTC
TRBV27	TRBJ1-1	NA	TRBD1	CASRPDRGSWTEAFF	TGTGCCAGCAGACCCGACAGGGGTTCTTGGACTGAAGCTTTCTTT
TRBV9	TRBJ2-7	few	TRBD2	CASSGVTSGGRIYEQYF	TGTGCCAGCAGCGGGGTGACTAGCGGGGGACGTATCTACGAGCAGTACTTC
TRBV13	TRBJ1-2	NA	NA	CASSKQGQPYGYTF	TGTGCCAGCAGCAAACAAGGACAGCCCTATGGCTACACCTTC
TRBV7-9	TRBJ1-2	NA	NA	CASSSPGGLREGYGYTF	TGTGCCAGCAGCTCCCCGGGGGGGCTGCGGGAAGGCTATGGCTACACCTTC
TRBV5-8	TRBJ2-2	NA	TRBD2	CASSLLGGTGELFF	TGTGCCAGCAGCTTACTCGGGGGGACCGGGGAGCTGTTTTTT
TRBV19	TRBJ2-7	NA	TRBD1	CASSIEISGGAWDEQYF	TGTGCCAGTAGTATAGAGATCTCAGGGGGCGCTTGGGACGAGCAGTACTTC
TRBV6-4	TRBJ1-1	NA	NA	CASRRGAGDFEAFF	TGTGCCAGCAGGAGGGGTGCGGGAGACTTTGAAGCTTTCTTT
TRBV3-1/TRBV3-2	TRBJ2-1	NA	NA	CASSRSGGPYNEQFF	TGTGCCAGCAGCCGCTCGGGGGGCCCCTACAATGAGCAGTTCTTC